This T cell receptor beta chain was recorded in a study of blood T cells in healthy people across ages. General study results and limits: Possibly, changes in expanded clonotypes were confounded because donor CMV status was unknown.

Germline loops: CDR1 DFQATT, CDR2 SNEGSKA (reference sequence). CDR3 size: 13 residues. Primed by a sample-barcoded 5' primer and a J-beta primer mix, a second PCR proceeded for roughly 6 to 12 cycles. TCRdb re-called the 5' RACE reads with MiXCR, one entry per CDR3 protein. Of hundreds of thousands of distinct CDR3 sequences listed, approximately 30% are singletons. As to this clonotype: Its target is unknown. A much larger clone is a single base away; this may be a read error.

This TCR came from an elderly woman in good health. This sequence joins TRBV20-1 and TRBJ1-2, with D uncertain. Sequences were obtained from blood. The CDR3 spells CSAGVWPGYDYTF. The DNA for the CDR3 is TGCAGTGCTGGAGTTTGGCCCGGCTATGACTACACCTTC.